This record covers a single TCR beta chain. Categorization into cohorts depended on clinical history that participants reported. Cohort 3 recovery required two negative PCRs, clearance, or symptom resolution. The V and J ends lost 6 bases and 0 bases, in that order; junction bases with no gene match: 1. Germline CDR1 reads MGHRA; CDR2 reads YSYEKL. The CDR3 totals 13 residues. Per the original methods: Researchers report that nucleated cell counts were estimated from reference gene primer amplification. The protocol was immunoSEQ multiplex PCR, while the TCRdb copy is restricted to in-frame clones and leaves out a portion. D and trimming were read from the DNA, whereas the V and J calls and clone size are those reported in that table. The sample contains 150,000 to 200,000 clones, roughly four fifths of which appear only once. The data derive from a study of blood T cell repertoires in COVID-19. Study summary: Sites across the United States, Italy and Spain contributed samples from acute and convalescent COVID-19.

The rearrangement uses TRBV4-1 and TRBJ2-7, with 8 bases aligning to TRBD1. What was sequenced was PBMCs or T cells enriched from blood (not recorded which). The clonotype comes from a man over 45 who had recovered from COVID-19. CDR3: CASRGQASYEQYF. CDR3 DNA: TGCGCCAGCAGGGGACAGGCCTCCTACGAGCAGTACTTC.